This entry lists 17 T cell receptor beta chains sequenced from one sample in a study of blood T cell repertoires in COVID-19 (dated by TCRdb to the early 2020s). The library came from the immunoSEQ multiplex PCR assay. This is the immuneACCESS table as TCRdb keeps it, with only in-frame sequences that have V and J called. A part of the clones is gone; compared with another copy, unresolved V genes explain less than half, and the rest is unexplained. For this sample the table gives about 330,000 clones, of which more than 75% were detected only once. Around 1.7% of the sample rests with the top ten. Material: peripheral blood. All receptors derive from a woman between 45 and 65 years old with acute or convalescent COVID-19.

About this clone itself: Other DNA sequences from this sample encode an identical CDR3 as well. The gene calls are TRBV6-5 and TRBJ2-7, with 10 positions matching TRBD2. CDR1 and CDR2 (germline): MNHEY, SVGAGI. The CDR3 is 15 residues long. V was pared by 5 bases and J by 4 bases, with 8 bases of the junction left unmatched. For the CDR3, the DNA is TGTGCCAGCAGTCGGTCTAGCGGGAGAGCTTACGAGCAGTACTTC. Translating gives CASSRSSGRAYEQYF.

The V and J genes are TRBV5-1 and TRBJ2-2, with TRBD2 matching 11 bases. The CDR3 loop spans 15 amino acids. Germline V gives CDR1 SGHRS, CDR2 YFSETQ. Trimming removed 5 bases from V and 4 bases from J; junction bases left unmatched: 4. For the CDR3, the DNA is TGCGCCAGCAGTGCTCTAGCGGGAGGCACCGGGGAGCTGTTTTTT. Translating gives CASSALAGGTGELFF.

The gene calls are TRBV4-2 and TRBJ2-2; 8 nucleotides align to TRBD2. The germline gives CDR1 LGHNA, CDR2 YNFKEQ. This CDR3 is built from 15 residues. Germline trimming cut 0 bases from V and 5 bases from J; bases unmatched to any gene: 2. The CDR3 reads CASSQDPSGTGELFF. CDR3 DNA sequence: TGTGCCAGCAGCCAAGACCCTAGCGGGACCGGGGAGCTGTTTTTT.

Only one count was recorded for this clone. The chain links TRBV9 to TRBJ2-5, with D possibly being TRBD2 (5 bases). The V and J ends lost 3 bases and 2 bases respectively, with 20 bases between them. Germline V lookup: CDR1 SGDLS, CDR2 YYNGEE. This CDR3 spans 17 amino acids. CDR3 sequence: CASSGPQPGFAQETQYF. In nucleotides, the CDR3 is TGTGCCAGCAGCGGGCCTCAACCGGGGTTCGCTCAAGAGACCCAGTACTTC.

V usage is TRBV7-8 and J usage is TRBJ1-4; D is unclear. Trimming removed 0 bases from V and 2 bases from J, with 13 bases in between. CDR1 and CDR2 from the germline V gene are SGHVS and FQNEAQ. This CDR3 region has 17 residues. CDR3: CASSLASSGVTNEKLFF. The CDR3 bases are TGTGCCAGCAGCTTAGCGTCGAGCGGGGTTACTAATGAAAAACTGTTTTTT.

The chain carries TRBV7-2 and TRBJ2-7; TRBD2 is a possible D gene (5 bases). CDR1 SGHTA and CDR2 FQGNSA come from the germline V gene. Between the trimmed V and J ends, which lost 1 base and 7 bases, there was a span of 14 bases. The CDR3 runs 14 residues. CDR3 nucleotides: TGTGCCAGCAGCTTAGGTTCGGCGGAGCGGGAGCAGTACTTC. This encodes CASSLGSAEREQYF.

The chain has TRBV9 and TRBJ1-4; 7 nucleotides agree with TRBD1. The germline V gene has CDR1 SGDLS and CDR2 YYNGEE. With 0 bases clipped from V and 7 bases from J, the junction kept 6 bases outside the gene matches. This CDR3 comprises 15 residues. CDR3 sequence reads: CASSVGQGYGEKLFF. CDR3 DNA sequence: TGTGCCAGCAGCGTAGGACAGGGTTACGGTGAAAAACTGTTTTTT.

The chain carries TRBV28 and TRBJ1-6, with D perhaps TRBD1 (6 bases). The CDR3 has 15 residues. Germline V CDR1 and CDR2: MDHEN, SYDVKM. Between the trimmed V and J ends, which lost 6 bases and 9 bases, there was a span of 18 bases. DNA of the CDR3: TGTGCCAGCAGGGTTTCGATGGGGGGGCTTTCACCCCTCCACTTT. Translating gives CASRVSMGGLSPLHF.

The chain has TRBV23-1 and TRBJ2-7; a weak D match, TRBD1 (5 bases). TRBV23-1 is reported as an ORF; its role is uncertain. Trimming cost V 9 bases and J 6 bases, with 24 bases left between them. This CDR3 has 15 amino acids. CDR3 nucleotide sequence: TGCGCCAGGGACATCCCCTCCTCAGGGATATGCGAGCAGTACTTC. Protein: CARDIPSSGICEQYF.

The CDR3 region has the DNA TGTGCCAGTAGTCTGGACGGGGGTTTGGACGAGCAGTACTTC. It yields the protein CASSLDGGLDEQYF. The chain links TRBV19 to TRBJ2-7, with D tentatively TRBD2 (6 bases). In germline, CDR1 is LNHDA, CDR2 SQIVND (reference sequence). This CDR3 comprises 14 residues. Trimming cost V 5 bases and J 5 bases, with 16 bases left between them.

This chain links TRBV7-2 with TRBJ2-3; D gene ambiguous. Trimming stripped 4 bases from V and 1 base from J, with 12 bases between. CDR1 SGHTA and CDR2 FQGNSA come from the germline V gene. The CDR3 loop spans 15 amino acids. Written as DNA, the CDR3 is TGTGCCAGCAGCTCCTCCCCAGCGCGCACAGATACGCAGTATTTT. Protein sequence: CASSSSPARTDTQYF.

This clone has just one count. The CDR3: CASRLPYEQYF. CDR3 bases: TGTGCAAGTCGCCTCCCGTACGAGCAGTACTTC. This chain connects TRBV12-2 to TRBJ2-7; TRBD2, the D gene given by the table, was not confirmed from the DNA. TRBV12-2 is noted as a pseudogene. The CDR3 is made up of 11 amino acids.

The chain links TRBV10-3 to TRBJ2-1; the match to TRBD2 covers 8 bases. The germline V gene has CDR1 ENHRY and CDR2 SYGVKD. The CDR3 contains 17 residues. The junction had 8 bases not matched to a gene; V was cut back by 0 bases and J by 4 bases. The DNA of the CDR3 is TGTGCCATCAGTGAGTCTGGCGGTAGCGGGGATTACAATGAGCAGTTCTTC. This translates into CAISESGGSGDYNEQFF.

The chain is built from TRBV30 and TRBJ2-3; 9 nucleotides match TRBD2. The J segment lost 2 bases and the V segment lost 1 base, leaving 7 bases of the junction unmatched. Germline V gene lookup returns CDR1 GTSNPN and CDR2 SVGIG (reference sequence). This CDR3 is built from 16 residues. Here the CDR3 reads CAWSDKREVYTDTQYF. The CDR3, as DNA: TGTGCCTGGAGTGATAAGCGGGAGGTGTACACAGATACGCAGTATTTT.

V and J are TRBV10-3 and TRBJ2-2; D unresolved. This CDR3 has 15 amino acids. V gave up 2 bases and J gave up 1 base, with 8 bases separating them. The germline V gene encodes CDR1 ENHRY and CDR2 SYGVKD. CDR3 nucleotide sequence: TGTGCCATCAGTGAGACACCCGAGAACACCGGGGAGCTGTTTTTT. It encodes CAISETPENTGELFF.

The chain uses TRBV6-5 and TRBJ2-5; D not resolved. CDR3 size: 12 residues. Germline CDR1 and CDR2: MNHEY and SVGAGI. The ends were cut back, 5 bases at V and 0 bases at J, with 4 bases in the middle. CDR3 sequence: CASSPYQETQYF. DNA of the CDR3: TGTGCCAGCAGTCCGTACCAAGAGACCCAGTACTTC.

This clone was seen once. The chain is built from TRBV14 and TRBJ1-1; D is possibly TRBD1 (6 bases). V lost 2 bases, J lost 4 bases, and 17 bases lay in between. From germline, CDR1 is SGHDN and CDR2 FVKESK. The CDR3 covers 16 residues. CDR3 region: CASSQWGRGKFTEAFF. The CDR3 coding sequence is TGTGCCAGCAGCCAATGGGGCAGGGGTAAATTCACTGAAGCTTTCTTT.